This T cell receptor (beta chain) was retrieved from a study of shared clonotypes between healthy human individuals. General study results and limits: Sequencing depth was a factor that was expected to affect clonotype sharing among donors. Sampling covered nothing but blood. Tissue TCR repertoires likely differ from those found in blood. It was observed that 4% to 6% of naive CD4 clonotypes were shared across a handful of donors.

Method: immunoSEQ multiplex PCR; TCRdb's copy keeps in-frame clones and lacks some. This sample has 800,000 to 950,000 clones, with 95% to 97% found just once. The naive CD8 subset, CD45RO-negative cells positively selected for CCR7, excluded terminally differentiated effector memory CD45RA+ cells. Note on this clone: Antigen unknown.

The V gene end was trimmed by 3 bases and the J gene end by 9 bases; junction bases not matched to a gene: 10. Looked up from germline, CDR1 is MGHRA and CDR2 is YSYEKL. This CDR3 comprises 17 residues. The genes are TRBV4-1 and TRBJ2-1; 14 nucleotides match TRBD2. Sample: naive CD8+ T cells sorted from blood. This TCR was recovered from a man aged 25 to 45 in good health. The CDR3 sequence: CASSQPPGLAGVFEQFF. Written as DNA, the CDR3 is TGCGCCAGCAGCCAGCCTCCGGGACTAGCGGGAGTGTTTGAGCAGTTCTTC.